This T cell receptor (beta chain) came from a study of CD8+CD57+ T cells in acquired aplastic anemia. This clonotype was observed a handful of times. The antigen remains undetermined. Findings of the study overall: A set of twenty-nine CD8+ CDR3 sequences was shared between patients and controls, and these sequences appeared highly expressed in patients.

The germline gives CDR1 MNHNS, CDR2 SASEGT. Trimming cost V 3 bases and J 3 bases; bases outside gene matches: 9. CDR3 length equals 17 residues. Genomic DNA was employed as the template in profiling TCR beta VDJ and CDR3. TCRdb reanalysed the reads using MiXCR and keeps one entry per CDR3 protein. This table holds about 220,000 distinct CDR3 sequences, around 32% found once. Sequencing was carried out using sorted CD4+, CD8+, or CD8+CD57+ T cells (not recorded which) from PBMCs. The V call is TRBV6-1, the J call TRBJ2-1; 9 nucleotides line up with TRBD2. This receptor was obtained from a human donor in good health, serving as a control. The CDR3 loop reads CASSEDRRLAVYNEQFF. The CDR3 DNA reads TGTGCCAGCAGTGAGGACAGACGACTAGCGGTCTACAATGAGCAGTTCTTC.